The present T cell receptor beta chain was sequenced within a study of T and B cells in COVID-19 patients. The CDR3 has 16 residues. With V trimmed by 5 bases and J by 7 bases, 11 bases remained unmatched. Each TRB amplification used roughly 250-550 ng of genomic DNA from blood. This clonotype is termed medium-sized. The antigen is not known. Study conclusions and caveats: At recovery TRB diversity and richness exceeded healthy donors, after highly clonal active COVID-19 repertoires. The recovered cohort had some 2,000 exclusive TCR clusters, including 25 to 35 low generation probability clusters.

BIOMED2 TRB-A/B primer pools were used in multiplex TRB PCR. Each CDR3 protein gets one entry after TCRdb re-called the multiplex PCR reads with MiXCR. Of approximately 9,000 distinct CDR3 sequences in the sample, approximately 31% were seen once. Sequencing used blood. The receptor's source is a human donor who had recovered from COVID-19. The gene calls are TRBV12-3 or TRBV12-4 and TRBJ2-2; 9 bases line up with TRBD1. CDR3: CASSQTPGQGSGELFF. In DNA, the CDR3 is TGTGCCAGCAGTCAAACCCCGGGACAGGGTAGCGGGGAGCTGTTTTTT.